Below are 11 T cell receptor beta chains sequenced from a single sample in a study of memory CD4+ T cells and cytomegalovirus serostatus. The sort gate was single viable CD3+CD4+CD8-CD45RO+ cells for memory CD4+ T cells. Some clones are missing from TCRdb's copy, which holds only in-frame ones; the method was immunoSEQ multiplex PCR. This sample has around 60,000 clones, with approximately 85% found just once. What was sequenced was memory CD4+ T cells from blood. The receptors originated from an adult in good health and CMV-seronegative.

This sequence joins TRBV5-6 and TRBJ1-2; 8 bases line up with TRBD1. The CDR3 loop spans 15 amino acids. The V segment lost 2 bases and the J segment 6 bases; nucleotides outside the gene matches: 9. Looked up from germline, CDR1 is SGHDT and CDR2 is YYEEEE. Written as DNA, the CDR3 is TGTGCCAGCAGCTTATTGGACAGGGAATCGAATGGCTACACCTTC. Its protein product is CASSLLDRESNGYTF. The full variable domain, its missing parts supplied by reference TRBV5-6 and TRBJ1-2, is DAGVTQSPTHLIKTRGQQVTLRCSPKSGHDTVSWYQQALGQGPQFIFQYYEEEERQRGNFPDRFSGHQFPNYSSELNVNALLLGDSALYLCASSLLDRESNGYTFGSGTRLTVV.

V gene TRBV27 combines with J gene TRBJ2-3, with D perhaps matching TRBD2 (6 bases). The CDR3 runs 17 residues. V lost 3 bases to trimming and J lost 0 bases, with 16 bases between them. The germline V gene has CDR1 MNHEY and CDR2 SMNVEV (reference sequence). The CDR3 here is CASSFYGRQLSTDTQYF. The DNA of the CDR3 is TGTGCCAGCAGTTTTTATGGGAGGCAATTGAGCACAGATACGCAGTATTTT.

The V call is TRBV6-6, the J call TRBJ2-7, with 14 bases aligning to TRBD2. Trimming cost V 5 bases and J 2 bases; bases outside gene matches: 5. The V gene's germline CDR1 is MNHNY and CDR2 SVGAGI (reference sequence). This CDR3 contains 16 residues. The CDR3 spells CASSPGTSGRTYEQYF. For the CDR3, the DNA is TGTGCCAGCAGTCCAGGGACTAGCGGGAGAACCTACGAGCAGTACTTC.

J is TRBJ2-7 and V is TRBV6-1; a weak D match, TRBD2 (7 bases). Germline loops: CDR1 MNHNS, CDR2 SASEGT. The CDR3 spans 13 residues. V lost 2 bases and J 6 bases, leaving 11 bases between the germline ends. This chain's CDR3 is CASSEFRGGEQYF. CDR3 coding DNA: TGTGCCAGCAGTGAATTTAGGGGGGGCGAGCAGTACTTC.

This clone occurred once. The chain employs TRBV7-9 and TRBJ2-1; TRBD2 is a possible D gene (7 bases). CDR3 length equals 18 residues. The V gene lost 4 bases and the J gene lost 0 bases, with 19 bases spanning the gap. Germline lookup yields CDR1 SEHNR and CDR2 FQNEAQ (reference sequence). This CDR3 is CASSSPGGGTNSYNEQFF. The CDR3 nucleotides read TGTGCCAGCAGCTCTCCGGGCGGGGGCACGAACTCCTACAATGAGCAGTTCTTC. Drawing the rest from reference TRBV7-9 and TRBJ2-1, the complete variable domain is DTGVSQNPRHKITKRGQNVTFRCDPISEHNRLYWYRQTLGQGPEFLTYFQNEAQLEKSRLLSDRFSAERPKGSFSTLEIQRTEQGDSAMYLCASSSPGGGTNSYNEQFFGPGTRLTVL.

The chain uses TRBV2 and TRBJ2-2, with a weak D call TRBD2 (6 bases). The CDR3 length is 13 residues. The V end lost 10 bases, the J end lost 2 bases, and 11 bases lay between the germline ends. The germline CDR1 and CDR2 sequences are SNHLY and FYNNEI. CDR3 loop: CATGGVNTGELFF. In DNA, the CDR3 is TGTGCCACCGGGGGAGTAAACACCGGGGAGCTGTTTTTT.

This sequence joins TRBV9 and TRBJ1-4; no definite D call. The CDR3 is made up of 16 amino acids. Germline V gene lookup returns CDR1 SGDLS and CDR2 YYNGEE. The V and J ends lost 0 bases and 3 bases respectively, with 12 bases between them. CDR3: CASSVGPGVANEKLFF. The CDR3 DNA is TGTGCCAGCAGCGTAGGCCCCGGGGTTGCTAATGAAAAACTGTTTTTT.

The chain employs TRBV11-2 and TRBJ1-1, with a possible D match to TRBD1 (5 bases). Trimming removed 5 bases at V and 0 bases at J, with 10 bases between. Looked up from germline, CDR1 is SGHAT and CDR2 is FQNNGV. This CDR3 has 14 amino acids. CDR3 DNA sequence: TGTGCCAGCAGCCTGGGACCGTTGAACACTGAAGCTTTCTTT. Its translation: CASSLGPLNTEAFF.

V is TRBV19 and J is TRBJ1-2; 9 bases are shared with TRBD1. The CDR3 contains 14 residues. The V gene end was trimmed by 6 bases and the J gene end by 4 bases; junction bases not matched to a gene: 6. In germline, CDR1 is LNHDA, CDR2 SQIVND (reference sequence). CDR3 bases: TGTGCCAGTAGGGCCCCGGGACAGGGCTATGGCTACACCTTC. It yields the protein CASRAPGQGYGYTF.

Here the CDR3 DNA reads TGTGCCAGCAGTTTAGTACAGCTTAACTATGGCTACACCTTC. It is translated as CASSLVQLNYGYTF. The rearrangement uses TRBV28 and TRBJ1-2; D unclear. Trimming pared 2 bases from V and 1 base from J, leaving 8 bases between. CDR3 size: 14 residues. CDR1 MDHEN and CDR2 SYDVKM come from the germline V gene.

This clone was seen a single time. The chain uses TRBV2 and TRBJ1-3, with D unclear. The CDR3 covers 15 residues. The V end was cut by 6 bases, the J end by 0 bases, with 12 bases between. The germline gives CDR1 SNHLY, CDR2 FYNNEI. This CDR3 reads CASSADGNSGNTIYF. The CDR3 DNA reads TGTGCCAGCAGCGCCGACGGAAACTCTGGAAACACCATATATTTT.